A selection of T cell receptor beta chains follows, all from one sample in a study of human T cells and chemical hapten exposure. TCRdb processed the RACE reads anew with MiXCR; each CDR3 protein has one entry. Of over 300,000 distinct CDR3 sequences detected, more than 4.5% appear once; the ten largest clones hold around 2.6%. Sequences were derived from whole blood, sampled in connection with sensitization to the hapten diphenylcyclopropenone (DPC). All receptors derive from a woman aged 45-60 years with alopecia areata. Some clones in this sample may be carry-over from other donors' samples. Both conserved end residues are part of each CDR3. The D gene is left open where the match is weak.

TRBV15 | TRBD2 | CATSRDGGLAGQETQYF
TRBV5-4 | - | CASSPSRGGYYEQYF
TRBV20-1 | - | CSAREKEGVTQYF
TRBV3-1 | - | CASSLRRTGSSYEQYF
TRBV27 | - | CASSFVGGQKFF
TRBV7-6 | - | CASRSLGPSNEQFF
TRBV5-1 | - | CASKEDTEAFF
TRBV12-3/TRBV12-4 | - | CASSLGGLSRNEQFF
TRBV5-1 | - | CASSGGSLANTGELFF
TRBV20-1 | - | CSASWFSDTQYF
TRBV20-1 | - | CSARDLAEFKNIQYF
TRBV9 | - | CASSPATGYEQYF
TRBV12-3/TRBV12-4 | - | CASSARTAPNEQFF
TRBV7-2 | - | CATTLDRPIAGNTIYF
TRBV7-9 | - | CASSLEGPSNQPQHF
TRBV28 | - | CASSFAQDIYEQYF
TRBV7-6 | - | CASSPGLGSNQPQHF
TRBV5-4 | - | CASSLKTDYEQYF
TRBV7-8 | TRBD1 | CASSLKGGYQETQYF
TRBV5-1 | - | CASSLTSPVTDTQYF
TRBV18 | - | CASSPGAAKNIQYF
TRBV3-1 | - | CASSQEGPYGYTF
TRBV7-9 | TRBD2 | CASSPRTSDLYEQYF
TRBV20-1 | - | CSARDRPDTQYF